Presented here are 32 T cell receptor beta chains from one specimen sequenced in a study of blood T cells in healthy people across ages. It was with a sample-barcoded 5' primer and a J-beta primer mix that a second PCR of about 6 to 12 cycles was run. Via MiXCR, TCRdb re-called the 5' RACE reads, giving one row per CDR3 protein. The sample lists about 1.8 million distinct CDR3 sequences; around 48% were seen once. Sequencing input: blood. These receptors came from a woman between 40 and 55 years old in good health.

CDR3 nucleotides: TGTGCCAGCAGTGAAGAAGGACAGTCGTACAATGAGCAGTTCTTC. Protein: CASSEEGQSYNEQFF. V and J are TRBV25-1 and TRBJ2-1; D perhaps matches TRBD1 (6 bases). The CDR3 totals 15 residues. Germline loops: CDR1 MGHDK, CDR2 SYGVNS. Trimming shortened V by 2 bases and J by 4 bases, and 12 bases separated the two germline ends.

The gene calls are TRBV20-1 and TRBJ2-3; the D gene is possibly TRBD1 (7 bases). The CDR3 contains 15 residues. CDR1 and CDR2 from the germline V gene are DFQATT and SNEGSKA (reference sequence). V lost 4 bases, J lost 4 bases, and 18 bases lay in between. CDR3 sequence (DNA): TGCAGTGCTAAAAGCAACAGGGGACTCGCAGATACGCAGTATTTT. Translation gives CSAKSNRGLADTQYF.

The chain uses TRBV20-1 and TRBJ1-2, with TRBD1 identical over 8 bases. From germline, CDR1 is DFQATT and CDR2 SNEGSKA (reference sequence). Trimming removed 3 bases from V and 4 bases from J; junction bases left unmatched: 4. The CDR3 sequence is 13 residues long. CDR3 sequence: CSARTDRGYGYTF. CDR3 DNA: TGCAGTGCTAGGACAGACAGGGGCTATGGCTACACCTTC.

The chain has TRBV28 and TRBJ1-1; 9 nucleotides match TRBD1. V shed 8 bases and J 3 bases; nucleotides not matched to a gene: 7. There are 14 residues in the CDR3. Germline V gene lookup returns CDR1 MDHEN and CDR2 SYDVKM. DNA for the CDR3: TGTGCCAGCCGCGCCGGGACAGGGTACACTGAAGCTTTCTTT. Amino acids: CASRAGTGYTEAFF.

This clonotype was counted a few times. The chain links TRBV6-5 to TRBJ2-1; D may be TRBD2 (6 bases). The CDR3 covers 17 residues. Germline CDR1 is MNHEY and CDR2 is SVGAGI. The V end was cut by 0 bases, the J end by 0 bases, with 12 bases between. In DNA form, the CDR3 reads TGTGCCAGCAGTTACTCTCCTAGCGTGAGCTCCTACAATGAGCAGTTCTTC. Amino acid sequence: CASSYSPSVSSYNEQFF.

Only a few counts were recorded for this clonotype. The chain joins TRBV12-3 or TRBV12-4 to TRBJ2-1, with TRBD2 matching over 8 bases. After removal of 2 bases from V and 7 bases from J, the junction contained 7 bases not matched to a gene. This CDR3 is 15 amino acids long. This chain's CDR3 is CASSLYGGAVNEQFF. CDR3 in DNA: TGTGCCAGCAGTTTATACGGGGGGGCTGTTAATGAGCAGTTCTTC.

This clonotype was seen once. The CDR3 nucleotides are TGTGCCAGCAGTTTTCTCGGGGGTGACCCCGGGACCCAGTACTTC. Encoded protein: CASSFLGGDPGTQYF. The rearrangement joins TRBV28 to TRBJ2-5; possible D gene TRBD2, 6 bases. Looked up from germline, CDR1 is MDHEN and CDR2 is SYDVKM. This CDR3 has 15 amino acids. The V and J ends lost 3 bases and 7 bases respectively, with 18 bases between them.

The chain has TRBV7-3 and TRBJ2-3; no definite D call. The ends were cut back, 2 bases at V and 3 bases at J, with 12 bases in the middle. The CDR3 length is 15 residues. The germline V gene has CDR1 SGHTA and CDR2 FQGTGA. This CDR3 is CASSLGALGTDTQYF. The DNA for the CDR3 is TGTGCCAGCAGCTTAGGCGCCTTGGGAACAGATACGCAGTATTTT. Variable domain in full (rest from reference TRBV7-3 and TRBJ2-3): GAGVSQTPSNKVTEKGKYVELRCDPISGHTALYWYRQSLGQGPEFLIYFQGTGAADDSGLPNDRFFAVRPEGSVSTLKIQRTERGDSAVYLCASSLGALGTDTQYFGPGTRLTVL.

The chain couples TRBV7-2 to TRBJ2-7, with 10 bases identical to TRBD2. The CDR3 runs 17 residues. In germline, CDR1 is SGHTA, CDR2 FQGNSA. V shed 8 bases, J shed 0 bases, and the junction held 13 bases outside the gene matches. This chain's CDR3 is CASLRGLAALSSYEQYF. CDR3 DNA: TGTGCCAGCCTCCGCGGACTAGCGGCCTTGAGCTCCTACGAGCAGTACTTC. Together with reference TRBV7-2 and TRBJ2-7, the CDR3 gives the full variable domain: GAGVSQSPSNKVTEKGKDVELRCDPISGHTALYWYRQSLGQGLEFLIYFQGNSAPDKSGLPSDRFSAERTGGSVSTLTIQRTQQEDSAVYLCASLRGLAALSSYEQYFGPGTRLTVT.

The chain is built from TRBV24-1 and TRBJ2-3; perhaps TRBD1 as D (6 bases). Germline CDR1 reads KGHDR; CDR2 reads SFDVKD. The CDR3 extends over 17 amino acids. Trimming removed 4 bases at V and 0 bases at J, with 16 bases between. In DNA, the CDR3 is TGTGCCACCAGTGACCCTAAACAGACAGGAAGCACAGATACGCAGTATTTT. Encoded protein: CATSDPKQTGSTDTQYF.

The chain recombines TRBV9 with TRBJ2-1; D gene ambiguous. The CDR3 runs to 15 residues. Trimming left V 4 bases short and J 9 bases short, with 20 bases between. CDR1 is SGDLS and CDR2 is YYNGEE in the germline V gene. The CDR3: CASSPRHSRAGEQFF. CDR3 DNA: TGTGCCAGCAGCCCCCGGCATAGTCGGGCCGGTGAGCAGTTCTTC.

The chain couples TRBV6-5 to TRBJ2-2, with TRBD1 identical over 7 bases. Germline CDR1 is MNHEY and CDR2 is SVGAGI. CDR3 length: 12 residues. V shed 5 bases and J 9 bases; nucleotides not matched to a gene: 3. The CDR3 nucleotides read TGTGCCAGCAGTGAACAGGGGTGGGAGCTGTTTTTT. This codes for CASSEQGWELFF.

The chain combines TRBV2 with TRBJ2-3, with D possibly TRBD2 on 5 matching bases. The CDR3 is 13 residues long. Germline CDR1 SNHLY, CDR2 FYNNEI. Trimming removed 1 base from V and 4 bases from J, with 6 bases in between. CDR3 amino acids: CASSEEEADTQYF. The CDR3 DNA sequence: TGTGCCAGCAGTGAAGAGGAGGCAGATACGCAGTATTTT.

The chain is built from TRBV15 and TRBJ2-5, with 8 bases matching TRBD1. The V segment lost 1 base and the J segment 4 bases; nucleotides outside the gene matches: 5. The CDR3 loop spans 15 amino acids. The V gene's germline CDR1 is LNHNV and CDR2 YYDKDF (reference sequence). CDR3 nucleotides: TGTGCCACCAGCAGAGCACAGGGGGGCGTAGAGACCCAGTACTTC. Its protein is CATSRAQGGVETQYF.

The chain uses TRBV5-6 and TRBJ2-5, with 9 bases lining up with TRBD2. The CDR3 sequence is 16 residues long. After removal of 3 bases from V and 2 bases from J, the junction contained 8 bases not matched to a gene. Germline-derived CDR1 and CDR2 are SGHDT and YYEEEE. The CDR3 nucleotides read TGTGCCAGCAGCTCCCCCCCCAGCGGGGGGCAAGAGACCCAGTACTTC. Its protein product is CASSSPPSGGQETQYF.

The V gene is TRBV10-3, the J gene TRBJ2-3, with D possibly matching TRBD1 (6 bases). The V end lost 6 bases, the J end lost 8 bases, and 27 bases lay between the germline ends. CDR1 is ENHRY, CDR2 SYGVKD, per germline. This CDR3 has 17 residues. The CDR3 nucleotides are TGTGCCATCAGCTTCATCCAGAAACCGAGGGACACCCTTACGCAGTATTTT. Translation: CAISFIQKPRDTLTQYF.

The gene calls are TRBV6-5 and TRBJ2-5; 11 bases match TRBD2. V trimming: 0 bases; J trimming: 3 bases; junction bases outside the gene matches: 6. The CDR3 spans 17 residues. The germline gives CDR1 MNHEY, CDR2 SVGAGI. CDR3 residues: CASSYSRRLAGKETQYF. In DNA form, the CDR3 reads TGTGCCAGCAGTTACTCGAGACGACTAGCGGGGAAAGAGACCCAGTACTTC.

The J gene is TRBJ1-6, the V gene TRBV9, with TRBD1 matching over 9 bases. The CDR3 length is 15 residues. CDR1 SGDLS and CDR2 YYNGEE come from the germline V gene. V was clipped by 0 bases and J by 7 bases; unmatched bases: 2. Here the CDR3 DNA reads TGTGCCAGCAGCGTAGCGGGACAGGGAAATTCACCCCTCCACTTT. Its translation: CASSVAGQGNSPLHF.

Ten or more counts support this clonotype. The genes are TRBV20-1 and TRBJ2-7; D uncertain. The V end lost 6 bases, the J end lost 5 bases, and 20 bases lay between the germline ends. Germline CDR1 and CDR2: DFQATT and SNEGSKA (reference sequence). This CDR3 contains 14 residues. The CDR3 sequence is CSARVVRQAHEQYF. The CDR3 DNA reads TGCAGTGCGCGAGTCGTACGGCAGGCCCACGAGCAGTACTTC.

The V gene is TRBV11-2, the J gene TRBJ2-5, with 8 positions matching TRBD2. Germline V gene sequence: CDR1 SGHAT, CDR2 FQNNGV. This CDR3 is 14 amino acids long. The V and J ends lost 1 base and 11 bases, in that order; junction bases with no gene match: 9. In DNA form, the CDR3 reads TGTGCCAGCAGCTTAGCCCTAGCGGGCCATGAGCAGTACTTC. Translated, it gives CASSLALAGHEQYF.

A few counts support this clonotype. The genes are TRBV7-6 and TRBJ1-6, with 8 bases fitting TRBD1. Germline trimming cut 1 base from V and 8 bases from J; bases unmatched to any gene: 4. CDR1 is SGHVS and CDR2 is FNYEAQ in the germline V gene. The length of the CDR3 is 15 residues. The CDR3 coding sequence is TGTGCCAGCAGCTTAGGGACAGGGAATGATTCACCCCTCCACTTT. This sequence encodes CASSLGTGNDSPLHF.

The J gene is TRBJ2-1, the V gene TRBV7-9; a possible D gene is TRBD2 (6 bases). V lost 2 bases and J 9 bases, leaving 14 bases between the germline ends. This CDR3 spans 14 amino acids. CDR1 SEHNR and CDR2 FQNEAQ come from the germline V gene (reference sequence). CDR3 DNA sequence: TGTGCCAGCAGCTTAAGCCGGGAGCCTGGTGAGCAGTTCTTC. It encodes CASSLSREPGEQFF. Full variable domain (missing parts from reference TRBV7-9 and TRBJ2-1): DTGVSQNPRHKITKRGQNVTFRCDPISEHNRLYWYRQTLGQGPEFLTYFQNEAQLEKSRLLSDRFSAERPKGSFSTLEIQRTEQGDSAMYLCASSLSREPGEQFFGPGTRLTVL.

The V gene is TRBV5-1, the J gene TRBJ2-1, with D perhaps TRBD1 (5 bases). Trimming pared 4 bases from V and 7 bases from J, leaving 18 bases between. The germline CDR1 and CDR2 sequences are SGHRS and YFSETQ. This CDR3 has 15 residues. In DNA, the CDR3 is TGCGCCAGCAGCGGGGAAAGAGGACACCTAAATGAGCAGTTCTTC. Its translation: CASSGERGHLNEQFF.

This chain joins TRBV7-3 and TRBJ2-3; 8 bases are shared with TRBD2. Trimming cost V 5 bases and J 2 bases; bases outside gene matches: 6. The germline V gene has CDR1 SGHTA and CDR2 FQGTGA. The CDR3 extends over 15 amino acids. For the CDR3, the DNA is TGTGCCAGCAGCCTAATAGCGGGGACCACAGATACGCAGTATTTT. Its protein is CASSLIAGTTDTQYF.

This clonotype was observed a single time. CDR3 sequence: CASSVDLGSGKLFF. The CDR3 DNA follows: TGTGCCAGCAGCGTAGACCTGGGATCGGGAAAACTGTTTTTT. This chain uses TRBV9 with TRBJ1-4; no clear D gene. The V end was cut by 0 bases, the J end by 10 bases, with 13 bases between. The germline V gene encodes CDR1 SGDLS and CDR2 YYNGEE. The CDR3 length is 14 residues.

V usage is TRBV14 and J usage is TRBJ2-1; 9 nucleotides match TRBD2. V was clipped by 5 bases and J by 8 bases; unmatched bases: 13. CDR3 length: 16 amino acids. Germline V CDR1 and CDR2: SGHDN, FVKESK. In nucleotides, the CDR3 is TGTGCCAGCAGCACCTTGGCGCGGGGGGGCGGCGATGAGCAGTTCTTC. It translates to CASSTLARGGGDEQFF.

J is TRBJ1-3 and V is TRBV20-1, with a possible D match to TRBD1 (5 bases). V lost 5 bases to trimming and J lost 7 bases, with 21 bases between them. This CDR3 comprises 15 residues. The germline gives CDR1 DFQATT, CDR2 SNEGSKA (reference sequence). The CDR3 DNA reads TGCAGTGCTCCCCCCCAGGGAAGGGATCGGAACACCATATATTTT. As protein: CSAPPQGRDRNTIYF.

The V gene is TRBV2, the J gene TRBJ2-5; 12 bases are shared with TRBD1. V lost 4 bases, J lost 13 bases, and 13 bases stayed unmatched. Germline CDR1 and CDR2: SNHLY and FYNNEI. The CDR3 length is 15 residues. CDR3 residues: CASSARDRGPPARYF. For the CDR3, the DNA is TGTGCCAGCAGTGCGAGGGACAGGGGGCCCCCCGCGCGGTACTTC.

V and J are TRBV6-6 and TRBJ1-4; D remains unclear. Trimming left V 0 bases short and J 7 bases short, with 9 bases between. Germline V gene lookup returns CDR1 MNHNY and CDR2 SVGAGI (reference sequence). The CDR3 runs 14 residues. The CDR3 DNA reads TGTGCCAGCAGTTACTCGGGAAAGGGTGAAAAACTGTTTTTT. It is translated as CASSYSGKGEKLFF.

This clonotype was seen only a few times. The chain joins TRBV20-1 to TRBJ1-4; 8 nucleotides align to TRBD1. The V gene's germline CDR1 is DFQATT and CDR2 SNEGSKA (reference sequence). The CDR3 is 16 residues long. The ends lost 2 bases at V and 7 bases at J; junction bases unmatched: 12. In nucleotides, the CDR3 is TGCAGTGCTAGATCCCGGACAGGGCAAGAAAGTGAAAAACTGTTTTTT. The encoded protein is CSARSRTGQESEKLFF.

V usage is TRBV20-1 and J usage is TRBJ1-6; a possible D gene is TRBD1 (5 bases). The CDR3 contains 15 residues. V lost 6 bases to trimming and J lost 5 bases, with 17 bases between them. Germline CDR1 and CDR2: DFQATT and SNEGSKA (reference sequence). CDR3 protein: CSAGLGVTNNSPLHF. In nucleotides, the CDR3 is TGCAGTGCGGGGCTCGGGGTTACCAATAATTCACCCCTCCACTTT.

The chain has TRBV7-8 and TRBJ2-7; 8 positions agree with TRBD1. Germline assignment: CDR1 SGHVS and CDR2 FQNEAQ. CDR3 length: 15 residues. V lost 3 bases to trimming and J lost 2 bases; unmatched junction nucleotides: 6. The CDR3 loop is CASSFLTGETYEQYF. The CDR3 bases are TGTGCCAGCAGCTTTCTGACAGGGGAGACCTACGAGCAGTACTTC. Filled out from reference TRBV7-8 and TRBJ2-7, the complete variable domain reads GAGVSQSPRYKVAKRGQDVALRCDPISGHVSLFWYQQALGQGPEFLTYFQNEAQLDKSGLPSDRFFAERPEGSVSTLKIQRTQQEDSAVYLCASSFLTGETYEQYFGPGTRLTVT.